These T cell receptor beta chains were read from a single sample in a study of beta chain features in type 1 diabetes. Using immunoSEQ multiplex PCR, the repertoire was profiled, and TCRdb retains in-frame clones only, with some absent. The top ten clones hold about 6.6% of a sample with a few hundred thousand clones, approximately 14% of them seen once. Sequenced input: central memory CD4+ T cells from blood. All receptors come from a man aged 25-45 years in good health. The CDR3 runs from the conserved cysteine through the conserved F or W. The D gene is left open where the match is weak. Where a row states a size, it is once, few, many or the class of an expanded clone; other rows omit it.

V	J	D	size	CDR3	DNA
TRBV19	TRBJ2-3	.	few	CASSPRPFSTDTQYF	TGTGCCAGTAGTCCCCGGCCTTTTAGCACAGATACGCAGTATTTT
TRBV5-1	TRBJ2-6	.	many	CASSEQPPGPGANVLTF	TGCGCCAGCAGCGAACAGCCACCAGGCCCTGGGGCCAACGTCCTGACTTTC
TRBV4-3	TRBJ1-2	.	many	CASSQDRGAGSGGYTF	TGCGCCAGCAGCCAAGATCGGGGCGCAGGGTCAGGTGGCTACACCTTC
TRBV5-1	TRBJ1-5	.	.	CASSSGDSNQPQHF	TGCGCCAGCAGCTCAGGGGATAGCAATCAGCCCCAGCATTTT
TRBV4-2	TRBJ2-5	TRBD2	few	CASSQGAGERRGETQYF	TGTGCCAGCAGCCAAGGAGCGGGGGAGAGGCGGGGAGAGACCCAGTACTTC
TRBV4-2	TRBJ1-5	.	.	CASSQDSGREGYNQPQHF	TGTGCCAGCAGCCAAGACTCGGGCAGGGAAGGCTATAATCAGCCCCAGCATTTT
TRBV14	TRBJ2-5	.	.	CASRGPVEETQYF	TGTGCCAGCCGAGGACCAGTAGAGGAGACCCAGTACTTC
TRBV19	TRBJ2-4	.	many	CASSMITDSDIQYF	TGTGCCAGTAGTATGATTACAGATTCGGACATTCAGTACTTC
TRBV4-1	TRBJ2-3	TRBD1	.	CASSLGQGRDTQYF	TGCGCCAGCAGCCTTGGACAGGGCCGAGATACGCAGTATTTT
TRBV4-1	TRBJ2-1	TRBD2	few	CASSQDLAGVEQFF	TGCGCCAGCAGCCAGGATCTAGCGGGAGTTGAGCAGTTCTTC
TRBV11-2	TRBJ2-7	.	.	CASSLEGGPYEQYF	TGTGCCAGCAGCTTAGAAGGAGGTCCCTACGAGCAGTACTTC
TRBV4-3	TRBJ2-5	TRBD2	.	CASSQARRGAGETQYF	TGCGCCAGCAGCCAAGCTCGGCGGGGGGCGGGAGAGACCCAGTACTTC
TRBV27	TRBJ2-1	.	.	CASSLSGQRRSYNEQFF	TGTGCCAGCAGTTTATCGGGCCAGCGCCGATCCTACAATGAGCAGTTCTTC
TRBV27	TRBJ1-6	TRBD1	few	CASSLEGPQGAANSPLHF	TGTGCCAGCAGTTTAGAAGGTCCACAGGGGGCGGCTAATTCACCCCTCCACTTT
TRBV19	TRBJ2-3	TRBD2	few	CASSSRAGNTDTQYF	TGTGCCAGTAGTTCGCGAGCGGGAAACACAGATACGCAGTATTTT
TRBV9	TRBJ2-6	TRBD1	.	CASSVRGLGATGANVLTF	TGTGCCAGCAGCGTAAGGGGGCTGGGGGCCACTGGGGCCAACGTCCTGACTTTC
TRBV6-5	TRBJ1-4	.	few	CATATVTNEKLFF	TGTGCCACGGCGACAGTTACTAATGAAAAACTGTTTTTT
TRBV20-1	TRBJ2-3	.	.	CSAMTEATQYF	TGCAGTGCTATGACGGAAGCAACGCAGTATTTT
TRBV19	TRBJ1-2	.	few	CASNPTAGINYGYTF	TGTGCCAGTAACCCTACGGCGGGGATTAACTATGGCTACACCTTC
TRBV11-3	TRBJ2-3	.	few	CASSKNGDTDTQYF	TGTGCCAGCAGCAAAAATGGGGACACAGATACGCAGTATTTT
TRBV7-9	TRBJ2-3	TRBD2	.	CASRSSGGDTDTQYF	TGTGCCAGCAGGTCTAGCGGGGGGGACACAGATACGCAGTATTTT
TRBV15	TRBJ1-1	TRBD1	few	CATSRGDRAEAFF	TGTGCCACCAGCAGAGGGGACAGGGCGGAAGCTTTCTTT
TRBV6-5	TRBJ1-2	TRBD1	.	CASTWTGGYGYTF	TGTGCCAGCACCTGGACAGGGGGCTATGGCTACACCTTC
TRBV29-1	TRBJ1-1	TRBD1	few	CSVTPPKGTGVAFF	TGCAGCGTTACACCGCCTAAGGGGACAGGGGTAGCTTTCTTT
TRBV6-1	TRBJ2-1	.	.	CASRRGGFTYNEQFF	TGTGCCAGCAGAAGAGGGGGTTTCACCTACAATGAGCAGTTCTTC
TRBV2	TRBJ1-5	.	few	CASSPDGGRINQPQHF	TGTGCCAGCAGTCCAGACGGGGGGCGGATCAATCAGCCCCAGCATTTT
TRBV4-1	TRBJ2-3	.	.	CASSQDEGDTQYF	TGCGCCAGCAGCCAAGACGAGGGAGATACGCAGTATTTT
TRBV6-5	TRBJ1-6	.	.	CASSYGQSRDSPLHF	TGTGCCAGCAGTTACGGACAGTCTAGGGATTCACCCCTCCACTTT
TRBV9	TRBJ2-3	TRBD2	.	CASSVSGTSVDTQYF	TGTGCCAGCAGCGTATCCGGGACTAGTGTAGATACGCAGTATTTT
TRBV7-2	TRBJ2-5	TRBD1	.	CASSRIGTGGFQETQYF	TGTGCCAGCAGTCGGATCGGGACAGGGGGATTCCAAGAGACCCAGTACTTC
TRBV5-1	TRBJ2-7	.	few	CASSLSQGGTYEQYF	TGCGCCAGCAGCTTGTCCCAGGGAGGCACCTACGAGCAGTACTTC
TRBV2	TRBJ2-2	.	few	CASTKVDNPAGELFF	TGTGCCAGCACCAAAGTAGACAATCCGGCCGGGGAGCTGTTTTTT
TRBV25-1	TRBJ2-1	TRBD2	few	CASSVTSGSALDEQFF	TGTGCCAGCAGCGTGACTAGCGGGAGCGCCTTGGATGAGCAGTTCTTC
TRBV9	TRBJ2-1	.	.	CASSVESAGLVHNEQFF	TGTGCCAGCAGCGTAGAGTCAGCCGGGCTAGTGCACAATGAGCAGTTCTTC
TRBV11-3	TRBJ2-2	.	few	CASSLVPTGELFF	TGTGCCAGCTCACTTGTCCCCACCGGGGAGCTGTTTTTT
TRBV7-8	TRBJ2-3	.	few	CASSLGRGRWDTQYF	TGTGCCAGCAGCTTAGGTCGGGGGAGGTGGGATACGCAGTATTTT
TRBV9	TRBJ1-1	.	few	CASSPPNTEAFF	TGTGCCAGCAGCCCCCCGAACACTGAAGCTTTCTTT
TRBV4-3	TRBJ2-2	.	.	CASSQDHRGTGELFF	TGCGCCAGCAGCCAAGATCATCGGGGGACCGGGGAGCTGTTTTTT
TRBV9	TRBJ2-7	TRBD2	.	CASSVVPTSGPYEQYF	TGTGCCAGCAGCGTAGTACCGACTAGCGGGCCCTACGAGCAGTACTTC
TRBV5-1	TRBJ1-3	.	.	CASSLREGAGNTIYF	TGCGCCAGCAGCTTGAGGGAGGGAGCTGGAAACACCATATATTTT